This is a list of T cell receptor beta chains from one sample in a study of T cell repertoires and HLA-DP antigens. The assay was immunoSEQ multiplex PCR, and TCRdb's table has in-frame clones only and misses some. The profile covers 85,000 to 90,000 clones, with roughly 86% appearing a single time and 1.7% taken by the ten largest. No antigen has been assigned to these receptors. Material for sequencing was CD4+ T cells from PBMCs. The receptors were gathered from a man aged 45-60 years in good health and CMV-seronegative. Both conserved end residues are part of each CDR3. D genes are given only for firm matches. Only some rows state a clone size, as once, few, many or a class for expanded clones.

d_call: NA; j_call: TRBJ1-3; clone_size: few; v_call: TRBV15; cdr3_nt: TGTGCCACCAGCGGAAGTGTAGGGGTGTCTGGAAACACCATATATTTT; cdr3_aa: CATSGSVGVSGNTIYF
d_call: TRBD1; j_call: TRBJ2-2; clone_size: NA; v_call: TRBV4-1; cdr3_nt: TGCGCCAGCAGCCAGTTTGACAGGGATGGCGGGGAGCTGTTTTTT; cdr3_aa: CASSQFDRDGGELFF
d_call: NA; j_call: TRBJ1-1; clone_size: NA; v_call: TRBV6-6; cdr3_nt: TGTGCCAGCACCTCGACCTATACTGAAGCTTTCTTT; cdr3_aa: CASTSTYTEAFF
d_call: NA; j_call: TRBJ2-7; clone_size: NA; v_call: TRBV18; cdr3_nt: TGTGCCAGCACACCGAGGGGTCCCTACGAGCAGTACTTC; cdr3_aa: CASTPRGPYEQYF
d_call: NA; j_call: TRBJ2-5; clone_size: NA; v_call: TRBV21-1; cdr3_nt: TGTGCCAGCAGCTCATATAGGGCGGGGGGACAAGAGACCCAGTACTTC; cdr3_aa: CASSSYRAGGQETQYF
d_call: NA; j_call: TRBJ2-2; clone_size: many; v_call: TRBV14; cdr3_nt: TGTGCCAGCAGCCGTGGAAGCTACACCGGGGAGCTGTTTTTT; cdr3_aa: CASSRGSYTGELFF
d_call: TRBD2; j_call: TRBJ2-2; clone_size: NA; v_call: TRBV7-9; cdr3_nt: TGTGCCAGCAGCTTTTTGACTAGCGTAGGCACCGGGGAGCTGTTTTTT; cdr3_aa: CASSFLTSVGTGELFF
d_call: NA; j_call: TRBJ1-1; clone_size: NA; v_call: TRBV27; cdr3_nt: TGTGCCAGCAGTTTACAAGGGAAGAACACTGAAGCTTTCTTT; cdr3_aa: CASSLQGKNTEAFF
d_call: NA; j_call: TRBJ2-3; clone_size: NA; v_call: TRBV5-6; cdr3_nt: TGTGCCAGCAGCTTGGCCGGGGCTACTAGGTACTATACGCAGTATTTT; cdr3_aa: CASSLAGATRYYTQYF
d_call: NA; j_call: TRBJ2-7; clone_size: NA; v_call: TRBV21-1; cdr3_nt: TGTGCCAGCAGCTACTTGGGACTATTACTCTACGAGCAGTACTTC; cdr3_aa: CASSYLGLLLYEQYF
d_call: TRBD1; j_call: TRBJ1-3; clone_size: NA; v_call: TRBV2; cdr3_nt: TGTGCCAGCAGTGCCCTCCAGGGGGCCTCTGGAAACACCATATATTTT; cdr3_aa: CASSALQGASGNTIYF
d_call: TRBD1; j_call: TRBJ2-7; clone_size: NA; v_call: TRBV10-3; cdr3_nt: TGTGCCATCAGCCCACAGGGGAGAGCGGAAGAGCAGTACTTC; cdr3_aa: CAISPQGRAEEQYF
d_call: TRBD2; j_call: TRBJ2-3; clone_size: NA; v_call: TRBV19; cdr3_nt: TGTGCCAGTAGTCCTAGCGGGACCCCAGGAGATACGCAGTATTTT; cdr3_aa: CASSPSGTPGDTQYF
d_call: NA; j_call: TRBJ2-7; clone_size: NA; v_call: TRBV6-5; cdr3_nt: TGTGCCAGCAGTCCAACAGGGTTAGACGAGCAGTACTTC; cdr3_aa: CASSPTGLDEQYF
d_call: NA; j_call: TRBJ2-2; clone_size: once; v_call: TRBV2; cdr3_nt: TGTGCCAGCAGCCTCCGCGGGTCCAAAATCTTCACCGGGGAGCTGTTTTTT; cdr3_aa: CASSLRGSKIFTGELFF
d_call: NA; j_call: TRBJ1-1; clone_size: NA; v_call: TRBV29-1; cdr3_nt: TGCAGCGCGGAGGGGGGGATGAACACTGAAGCTTTCTTT; cdr3_aa: CSAEGGMNTEAFF
d_call: NA; j_call: TRBJ2-7; clone_size: NA; v_call: TRBV6-5; cdr3_nt: TGTGCCAGCAGAGCAACAACCTACGAGCAGTACTTC; cdr3_aa: CASRATTYEQYF
d_call: TRBD2; j_call: TRBJ2-3; clone_size: NA; v_call: TRBV5-1; cdr3_nt: TGCGCCAGCAGTCCGTCTAGCGGGAGGTCTGATACGCAGTATTTT; cdr3_aa: CASSPSSGRSDTQYF
d_call: NA; j_call: TRBJ2-2; clone_size: NA; v_call: TRBV28; cdr3_nt: TGTGCCAGCAGTCCACGGGGCAGGGGACGCGGGGAGCTGTTTTTT; cdr3_aa: CASSPRGRGRGELFF
d_call: NA; j_call: TRBJ2-5; clone_size: once; v_call: TRBV9; cdr3_nt: TGTGCCAGCAGCGTAGTGACAGGCCCTCAAGAGACCCAGTACTTC; cdr3_aa: CASSVVTGPQETQYF
d_call: NA; j_call: TRBJ1-1; clone_size: NA; v_call: TRBV11-1; cdr3_nt: TGTGCCAGCAGCCTACAGGGCCCCATCGTGGCTGAAGCTTTCTTT; cdr3_aa: CASSLQGPIVAEAFF
d_call: NA; j_call: TRBJ1-2; clone_size: NA; v_call: TRBV7-9; cdr3_nt: TGTGCCAGCAGCTTAGCGGCGTCAGCCTATGGCTACACCTTC; cdr3_aa: CASSLAASAYGYTF
d_call: NA; j_call: TRBJ2-7; clone_size: NA; v_call: TRBV6-1; cdr3_nt: TGTGCCAGCAGTAACCGGGACCTCTCCTACGAGCAGTACTTC; cdr3_aa: CASSNRDLSYEQYF
d_call: TRBD1; j_call: TRBJ2-7; clone_size: NA; v_call: TRBV7-9; cdr3_nt: TGTGCCAGCAGCCGACTCACAGGGGTCTCTGACGAGCAGTACTTC; cdr3_aa: CASSRLTGVSDEQYF
d_call: NA; j_call: TRBJ2-5; clone_size: NA; v_call: TRBV30; cdr3_nt: TGTGCCTGGAGCCTGGGGGGGCAAGGGAAGACCCAGTACTTC; cdr3_aa: CAWSLGGQGKTQYF
d_call: NA; j_call: TRBJ2-7; clone_size: NA; v_call: TRBV27; cdr3_nt: TGTGCCAGCAAGCAGACAGAACTCCTCCCTGGTGAGCAGTACTTC; cdr3_aa: CASKQTELLPGEQYF
d_call: TRBD1; j_call: TRBJ1-4; clone_size: few; v_call: TRBV4-1; cdr3_nt: TGCGCCAGCAGCCAAGATTCGGGACAGGGTTTCGAAAAACTGTTTTTT; cdr3_aa: CASSQDSGQGFEKLFF
d_call: NA; j_call: TRBJ2-3; clone_size: NA; v_call: TRBV5-1; cdr3_nt: TGCGCCAGCAGCCCCCATGGCACAGATACGCAGTATTTT; cdr3_aa: CASSPHGTDTQYF
d_call: NA; j_call: TRBJ1-5; clone_size: NA; v_call: TRBV6-5; cdr3_nt: TGTGCCAGCAGGCGCGGGACGGGAAATCAGCCCCAGCATTTT; cdr3_aa: CASRRGTGNQPQHF
d_call: NA; j_call: TRBJ1-1; clone_size: NA; v_call: TRBV9; cdr3_nt: TGTGCCAGCAGCGTAGGGGGAACCACTGAAGCTTTCTTT; cdr3_aa: CASSVGGTTEAFF
d_call: NA; j_call: TRBJ2-3; clone_size: NA; v_call: TRBV6-1; cdr3_nt: TGTGCCAGCAGTGCCCGGGCCCCAAGCACAGATACGCAGTATTTT; cdr3_aa: CASSARAPSTDTQYF
d_call: TRBD1; j_call: TRBJ1-2; clone_size: NA; v_call: TRBV5-1; cdr3_nt: TGCGCCAGCAGCTCAGCAGGGGGCGATGGCTACACCTTC; cdr3_aa: CASSSAGGDGYTF
d_call: TRBD2; j_call: TRBJ2-7; clone_size: NA; v_call: TRBV7-2; cdr3_nt: TGTGCCAGCAGCTTAGTCGTTAGCGGGGGGGCCGCATTTACTGGGCAGTACTTC; cdr3_aa: CASSLVVSGGAAFTGQYF
d_call: NA; j_call: TRBJ2-1; clone_size: NA; v_call: TRBV5-6; cdr3_nt: TGTGCCAGCGGTGACAGGTTCTCCTACAATGAGCAGTTCTTC; cdr3_aa: CASGDRFSYNEQFF
d_call: TRBD2; j_call: TRBJ2-1; clone_size: NA; v_call: TRBV19; cdr3_nt: TGTGCCAGTAGTGACCGGGGACTAGCCGTTGAGCAGTTCTTC; cdr3_aa: CASSDRGLAVEQFF
d_call: NA; j_call: TRBJ1-3; clone_size: NA; v_call: TRBV11-2; cdr3_nt: TGTGCCAGCAGCTTAGACGGGGGTCCCATCTCTGGAAACACCATATATTTT; cdr3_aa: CASSLDGGPISGNTIYF
d_call: TRBD2; j_call: TRBJ2-3; clone_size: NA; v_call: TRBV30; cdr3_nt: TGTGCCTGGAATAGCGGGAGGGAGACAGATACGCAGTATTTT; cdr3_aa: CAWNSGRETDTQYF
d_call: TRBD1; j_call: TRBJ1-2; clone_size: NA; v_call: TRBV28; cdr3_nt: TGTGCCAGCAGTTTATCCAGGGGGCGCAGCCTTAGTGGCTACACCTTC; cdr3_aa: CASSLSRGRSLSGYTF
d_call: TRBD1; j_call: TRBJ2-1; clone_size: NA; v_call: TRBV9; cdr3_nt: TGTGCCAGCACCACGGGACAGGGCTCGTGGAATGAGCAGTTCTTC; cdr3_aa: CASTTGQGSWNEQFF
d_call: NA; j_call: TRBJ2-7; clone_size: NA; v_call: TRBV18; cdr3_nt: TGTGCCAGCTCACCGTCAGTCCGGATGACAGACTTCTCCTACGAGCAGTACTTC; cdr3_aa: CASSPSVRMTDFSYEQYF
d_call: NA; j_call: TRBJ1-3; clone_size: NA; v_call: TRBV18; cdr3_nt: TGTGCCAGCTCACCACCATCACAGCCCTCTGGAAACACCATATATTTT; cdr3_aa: CASSPPSQPSGNTIYF
d_call: NA; j_call: TRBJ2-6; clone_size: once; v_call: TRBV7-8; cdr3_nt: TGTGCCAGCAGTTGGGGCTCTGGGGCCAACGTCCTGACTTTC; cdr3_aa: CASSWGSGANVLTF
d_call: NA; j_call: TRBJ2-1; clone_size: NA; v_call: TRBV18; cdr3_nt: TGTGCCAGCTCACCTCCCTGGGGGGCCAATGAGCAGTTCTTC; cdr3_aa: CASSPPWGANEQFF
d_call: NA; j_call: TRBJ2-5; clone_size: NA; v_call: TRBV5-1; cdr3_nt: TGCGCCAGCAGCTTGGCCGTGGACTATCAAGAGACCCAGTACTTC; cdr3_aa: CASSLAVDYQETQYF
d_call: NA; j_call: TRBJ2-7; clone_size: NA; v_call: TRBV7-8; cdr3_nt: TGTGCCAGCAGCTTAGAGCGACAGAGTAGCTCCTACGAGCAGTACTTC; cdr3_aa: CASSLERQSSSYEQYF
d_call: TRBD1; j_call: TRBJ1-2; clone_size: few; v_call: TRBV6-1; cdr3_nt: TGTGCCAGCACCCGGACAGGGGGGAAAGATGGCTACACCTTC; cdr3_aa: CASTRTGGKDGYTF
d_call: TRBD1; j_call: TRBJ1-5; clone_size: NA; v_call: TRBV6-6; cdr3_nt: TGTGCCAGCAGTTTTGCCCGACAGGGGGCTCTGCAGCCCCAGCATTTT; cdr3_aa: CASSFARQGALQPQHF
d_call: TRBD2; j_call: TRBJ2-1; clone_size: NA; v_call: TRBV29-1; cdr3_nt: TGCAGCGTCGACGGACTAGCGGGGGGGCTTAATGAGCAGTTCTTC; cdr3_aa: CSVDGLAGGLNEQFF
d_call: NA; j_call: TRBJ2-2; clone_size: NA; v_call: TRBV15; cdr3_nt: TGTGCCACCAGCAGAGATATTTGGGGACCCCATAACACCGGGGAGCTGTTTTTT; cdr3_aa: CATSRDIWGPHNTGELFF
d_call: NA; j_call: TRBJ1-6; clone_size: NA; v_call: TRBV5-4; cdr3_nt: TGTGCCAGCAGCTCTCAGGGAGGGCCAGGCTCACCCCTCCACTTT; cdr3_aa: CASSSQGGPGSPLHF
d_call: TRBD1; j_call: TRBJ2-5; clone_size: NA; v_call: TRBV14; cdr3_nt: TGTGCCAGCAGCCAAGTAGTGACAGGGGGTTTGAGAGAGACCCAGTACTTC; cdr3_aa: CASSQVVTGGLRETQYF
d_call: NA; j_call: TRBJ2-7; clone_size: NA; v_call: TRBV28; cdr3_nt: TGTGCCAGCAGTTTAAGTTTTACTGGCGAGCAGTACTTC; cdr3_aa: CASSLSFTGEQYF
d_call: NA; j_call: TRBJ2-7; clone_size: NA; v_call: TRBV11-2; cdr3_nt: TGTGCCAGCAGCTTGGGACGGGGCTACGAGCAGTACTTC; cdr3_aa: CASSLGRGYEQYF
d_call: NA; j_call: TRBJ1-2; clone_size: NA; v_call: TRBV5-8; cdr3_nt: TGTGCCAGCAGCTTGGGTTGGACAGCCTATGGCTACACCTTC; cdr3_aa: CASSLGWTAYGYTF
d_call: TRBD1; j_call: TRBJ1-5; clone_size: few; v_call: TRBV7-8; cdr3_nt: TGTGCCAGCAGCTTATCAGGGGGGGTCAATCAGCCCCAGCATTTT; cdr3_aa: CASSLSGGVNQPQHF